The 25 T cell receptor beta chains below all came from one sample that was sequenced in a study of human T cells and chemical hapten exposure. TCRdb independently ran MiXCR on the RACE reads; one entry per CDR3 protein. This table has 95,000 to 130,000 distinct CDR3 sequences, 9% to 14% appearing once. Time point noted: patch test 1, 2 weeks after DPC sensitization. Documented treatment: therapeutic diphenylcyclopropenone sensitization with weekly scalp DPC. The specimen comprised whole blood, sampled in connection with sensitization to the hapten diphenylcyclopropenone (DPC). Receptor source: a woman in her 50s with alopecia areata. Some clones in this sample may be carry-over from other donors' samples.

A few counts support this clonotype. This chain joins TRBV20-1 and TRBJ2-3; TRBD2 matches at 13 bases. Trimming cost V 3 bases and J 6 bases; bases outside gene matches: 12. CDR1 DFQATT and CDR2 SNEGSKA come from the germline V gene (reference sequence). The CDR3 is made up of 17 amino acids. The CDR3 reads CSASPARLAGGRDTQYF. CDR3 nucleotides: TGCAGTGCTAGCCCCGCAAGACTAGCGGGAGGCAGGGATACGCAGTATTTT.

This clonotype was detected only a few times. The chain is built from TRBV4-1 and TRBJ1-3; TRBD1 might be the D (5 bases). V was shortened by 4 bases and J by 0 bases, with 19 bases between the two germline ends. This CDR3 has 18 amino acids. Germline V gives CDR1 MGHRA, CDR2 YSYEKL. In DNA, the CDR3 is TGCGCCAGCAGCCCGGGGCTGAGCTCGTCGTACTCTGGAAACACCATATATTTT. Translating gives CASSPGLSSSYSGNTIYF.

In this sample, this clonotype turned up a few times. The J gene is TRBJ1-1, the V gene TRBV6-5; D is unclear. Looked up from germline, CDR1 is MNHEY and CDR2 is SVGAGI. This CDR3 has 15 residues. V was cut by 2 bases and J by 0 bases, with 10 bases left in between. In nucleotides, the CDR3 is TGTGCCAGCAGTTACGGATATGCTCTGAACACTGAAGCTTTCTTT. It yields the protein CASSYGYALNTEAFF.

A few counts support this clonotype. CDR3 sequence (DNA): TGTGCCAGCAGGGGGTACAGGGGAGAAGATGAAAAACTGTTTTTT. Protein sequence: CASRGYRGEDEKLFF. The chain employs TRBV11-2 and TRBJ1-4, with 7 nucleotides matching TRBD1. The V gene end was trimmed by 6 bases and the J gene end by 6 bases; junction bases not matched to a gene: 10. Germline CDR1 is SGHAT and CDR2 is FQNNGV. This CDR3 is built from 15 residues. Drawing the rest from reference TRBV11-2 and TRBJ1-4, the complete variable domain is EAGVAQSPRYKIIEKRQSVAFWCNPISGHATLYWYQQILGQGPKLLIQFQNNGVVDDSQLPKDRFSAERLKGVDSTLKIQPAKLEDSAVYLCASRGYRGEDEKLFFGSGTQLSVL.

This clonotype has more than one count but fewer than ten. The CDR3 here is CASRDWNSPLHF. The CDR3 nucleotides are TGTGCCAGCCGGGACTGGAATTCACCCCTCCACTTT. The rearrangement joins TRBV28 to TRBJ1-6, with D possibly being TRBD1 (5 bases). The germline gives CDR1 MDHEN, CDR2 SYDVKM. With 8 bases removed from V and 7 bases from J, the gap between germline ends came to 9 bases. This CDR3 is 12 amino acids long.

The rearrangement uses TRBV28 and TRBJ2-4; TRBD1 aligns across 7 bases. The CDR3 extends over 15 amino acids. The V and J ends lost 1 base and 4 bases, in that order; junction bases with no gene match: 4. CDR1 is MDHEN and CDR2 is SYDVKM in the germline V gene. CDR3 in DNA: TGTGCCAGCAGTTTATCTGGACAGGCGAAAAACATTCAGTACTTC. Translated: CASSLSGQAKNIQYF.

This clonotype was observed at least ten times. The chain combines TRBV4-3 with TRBJ2-5, with TRBD2 matching 8 bases. Unmatched junction bases numbered 14, after V lost 1 base and J lost 4 bases. CDR1 and CDR2 from the germline V gene are LGHNA and YSLEER. The CDR3 sequence is 18 residues long. As DNA, the CDR3 is TGCGCCAGCAGCCAAGGCGGGTTAGGCCGGGGGGGAATAGAGACCCAGTACTTC. Translation: CASSQGGLGRGGIETQYF.

This chain connects TRBV5-1 to TRBJ2-5, with D perhaps matching TRBD2 (6 bases). V was clipped by 6 bases and J by 3 bases, with 15 bases between them. This CDR3 comprises 14 residues. The germline gives CDR1 SGHRS, CDR2 YFSETQ. This CDR3 reads CASNLGSGEETQYF. CDR3 bases: TGCGCCAGCAATCTCGGGAGTGGCGAAGAGACCCAGTACTTC.

The chain has TRBV6-2 or TRBV6-3 and TRBJ1-6; no definite D call. Trimming removed 4 bases from V and 10 bases from J, with 5 bases in between. CDR1 and CDR2 (germline): MNHEY, SVGEGT. This CDR3 contains 11 residues. CDR3 amino acids: CASSSISPLHF. CDR3 DNA sequence: TGTGCCAGCAGTTCGATCTCACCCCTCCACTTT.

This clonotype was seen many times. CDR3 protein: CSVVPYNEQFF. The CDR3 DNA is TGCAGCGTTGTCCCTTACAATGAGCAGTTCTTC. This chain joins TRBV29-1 and TRBJ2-1, with D hard to call. Trimming removed 4 bases at V and 4 bases at J, with 5 bases between. Germline values: CDR1 SQVTM, CDR2 ANQGSEA. The CDR3 has 11 residues.

The chain couples TRBV4-1 to TRBJ1-1; maybe TRBD1 (5 bases). V lost 0 bases and J lost 7, with 15 bases in between. Per the germline V gene, CDR1 is MGHRA and CDR2 is YSYEKL. The CDR3 has 15 amino acids. The CDR3: CASSQDSTGPFEAFF. DNA for the CDR3: TGCGCCAGCAGCCAAGATTCTACAGGCCCCTTTGAAGCTTTCTTT.

This clonotype was counted many times. V usage is TRBV28 and J usage is TRBJ1-2; 10 bases match TRBD1. The CDR3 has 15 residues. Germline V gene data show CDR1 as MDHEN and CDR2 as SYDVKM. V lost 3 bases, J lost 8 bases, and 9 bases stayed unmatched. CDR3: CASSFIPGQGSGYTF. In nucleotides, the CDR3 is TGTGCCAGCAGTTTTATACCGGGACAGGGGAGCGGCTACACCTTC.

This clonotype was observed at least ten times. This rearrangement joins TRBV6-1 to TRBJ1-5; the D gene is possibly TRBD1 (5 bases). The V end lost 4 bases, the J end lost 0 bases, and 7 bases lay between the germline ends. The germline V gene has CDR1 MNHNS and CDR2 SASEGT. CDR3 length: 14 amino acids. This chain's CDR3 is CASSGGNSNQPQHF. The CDR3 DNA sequence: TGTGCCAGCAGTGGGGGGAATAGCAATCAGCCCCAGCATTTT.

This clonotype was found many times. The chain joins TRBV2 to TRBJ2-3; the D gene is possibly TRBD2 (6 bases). The ends were cut back, 4 bases at V and 4 bases at J, with 12 bases in the middle. The CDR3 extends over 14 amino acids. Looked up from germline, CDR1 is SNHLY and CDR2 is FYNNEI. The CDR3 region has the DNA TGTGCCAGCAGTGCCCAGCGGGCCCCAGATACGCAGTATTTT. Amino acid sequence: CASSAQRAPDTQYF.

A few counts support this clonotype. The chain combines TRBV6-5 with TRBJ1-2; tentatively, D is TRBD1 (5 bases). Germline lookup yields CDR1 MNHEY and CDR2 SVGAGI. This CDR3 is 16 amino acids long. V was shortened by 6 bases and J by 5 bases, with 22 bases between the two germline ends. In DNA, the CDR3 is TGTGCCAGCAGCCGTAACCCCCCGCGGGACGAATATGGCTACACCTTC. As protein: CASSRNPPRDEYGYTF.

This clonotype was seen many times. The V and J genes are TRBV20-1 and TRBJ1-2, with TRBD1 as a possible D gene (5 bases). CDR3 size: 15 residues. The V gene lost 4 bases and the J gene lost 0 bases, with 15 bases spanning the gap. Germline assignment: CDR1 DFQATT and CDR2 SNEGSKA (reference sequence). The CDR3 DNA sequence: TGCAGTGCTAATCTTTGGGGGGAATCTAACTATGGCTACACCTTC. Its protein product is CSANLWGESNYGYTF.

This clonotype showed up many times. The chain recombines TRBV6-5 with TRBJ2-1; 11 nucleotides align to TRBD2. J was trimmed by 6 bases and V by 5 bases; bases with no gene match: 12. The germline CDR1 and CDR2 sequences are MNHEY and SVGAGI. The CDR3 has 17 residues. CDR3 sequence (DNA): TGTGCCAGCAGTGCCCCGGCCGGGACTAGCGGACTCAATGAGCAGTTCTTC. This codes for CASSAPAGTSGLNEQFF.

The J gene is TRBJ1-2, the V gene TRBV28; no clear D. V shed 3 bases and J shed 10 bases, with 9 bases lying between them. The CDR3 length is 11 residues. CDR1 and CDR2 (germline): MDHEN, SYDVKM. In nucleotides, the CDR3 is TGTGCCAGCAGTTTTCTCGACATCTACACCTTC. This encodes CASSFLDIYTF.

This CDR3 reads CASSESTWTEYF. The DNA for the CDR3 is TGTGCCAGCAGTGAGTCCACCTGGACAGAGTACTTC. The V call is TRBV2, the J call TRBJ2-5; TRBD1 is a possible D gene (6 bases). V lost 3 bases to trimming and J lost 12 bases, with 14 bases between them. The CDR3 consists of 12 residues. The germline V gene encodes CDR1 SNHLY and CDR2 FYNNEI.

This clonotype was counted between two and nine times. The chain has TRBV6-5 and TRBJ1-1; D uncertain. This CDR3 contains 17 residues. V shed 0 bases and J shed 3 bases, with 17 bases lying between them. Germline CDR1 reads MNHEY; CDR2 reads SVGAGI. CDR3 sequence: CASSYSFLLGSHTEAFF. The CDR3 DNA follows: TGTGCCAGCAGTTACTCGTTCTTGCTCGGGAGCCACACTGAAGCTTTCTTT.

This clonotype was detected only a few times. This chain joins TRBV29-1 and TRBJ2-3; 10 nucleotides agree with TRBD2. Germline values: CDR1 SQVTM, CDR2 ANQGSEA. V gave up 4 bases and J gave up 4 bases; unmatched junction bases: 14. This CDR3 spans 17 amino acids. CDR3 DNA: TGCAGCGTTGTTGCGCTAGCGGGGGCCAGCCACCCAGATACGCAGTATTTT. Its translation: CSVVALAGASHPDTQYF.

Only a few counts were recorded for this clonotype. CDR3 in amino acids: CASSRGPGTEAFF. In nucleotides, the CDR3 is TGTGCCAGCAGCAGGGGGCCGGGCACTGAAGCTTTCTTT. The chain couples TRBV27 to TRBJ1-1; 8 bases agree with TRBD1. The CDR3 is 13 residues long. J gave up 4 bases and V 6 bases, and 4 bases lay outside the gene matches. The germline CDR1 and CDR2 sequences are MNHEY and SMNVEV (reference sequence).

A few counts support this clonotype. The chain links TRBV28 to TRBJ1-5; weak D call: TRBD1 (5 bases). Trimming took 2 bases from V and 8 from J, leaving 7 bases between them. Germline assignment: CDR1 MDHEN and CDR2 SYDVKM. CDR3 size: 12 residues. CDR3 nucleotides: TGTGCCAGCAGTTTACAGGGAAAGCCCCAGCATTTT. Its protein product is CASSLQGKPQHF.

This clonotype appeared a few times. This rearrangement joins TRBV11-2 to TRBJ2-1; the D is unclear. The V gene's germline CDR1 is SGHAT and CDR2 FQNNGV. V lost 0 bases to trimming and J lost 13 bases, with 13 bases between them. The CDR3 length is 13 residues. CDR3 in amino acids: CASSLDLASFQFF. The CDR3 DNA is TGTGCCAGCAGCTTAGATCTGGCGTCTTTCCAGTTCTTC. The variable domain in full, with the rest retrieved from reference TRBV11-2 and TRBJ2-1, is EAGVAQSPRYKIIEKRQSVAFWCNPISGHATLYWYQQILGQGPKLLIQFQNNGVVDDSQLPKDRFSAERLKGVDSTLKIQPAKLEDSAVYLCASSLDLASFQFFGPGTRLTVL.

The CDR3 region has the DNA TGTGCCAGCAGCCGGACAGGAGGGGGCTACTATGGCTACACCTTC. It translates to CASSRTGGGYYGYTF. J is TRBJ1-2 and V is TRBV7-8, with 7 bases aligning to TRBD1. The CDR3 is 15 amino acids. Germline CDR1 and CDR2: SGHVS and FQNEAQ. V shed 5 bases, J shed 3 bases, and the junction held 9 bases outside the gene matches.